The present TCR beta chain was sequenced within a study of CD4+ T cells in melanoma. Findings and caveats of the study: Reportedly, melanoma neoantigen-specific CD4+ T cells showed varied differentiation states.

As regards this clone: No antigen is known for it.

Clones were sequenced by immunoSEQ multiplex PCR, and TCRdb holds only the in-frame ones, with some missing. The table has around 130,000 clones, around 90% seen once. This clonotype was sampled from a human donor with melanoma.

The CDR3 sequence: CASGSYRGSQPQHF. For the CDR3, the DNA is TGTGCTAGTGGTTCTTACAGGGGATCTCAGCCCCAGCATTTT. The chain combines TRBV12-5 with TRBJ1-5; TRBD1 matches at 7 bases. The CDR3 totals 14 residues. Germline CDR1 and CDR2: LGHNT and FRNRAP. The V segment lost 4 bases and the J segment 6 bases; nucleotides outside the gene matches: 6.